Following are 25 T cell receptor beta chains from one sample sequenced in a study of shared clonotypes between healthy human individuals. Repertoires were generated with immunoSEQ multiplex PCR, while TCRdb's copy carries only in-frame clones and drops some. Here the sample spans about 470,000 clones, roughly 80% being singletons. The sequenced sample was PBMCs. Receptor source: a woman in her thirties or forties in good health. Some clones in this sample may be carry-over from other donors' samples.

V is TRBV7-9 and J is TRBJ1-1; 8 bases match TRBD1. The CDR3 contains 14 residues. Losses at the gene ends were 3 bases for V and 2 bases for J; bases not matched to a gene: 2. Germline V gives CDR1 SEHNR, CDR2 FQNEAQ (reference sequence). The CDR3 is CASSFGQGNTEAFF. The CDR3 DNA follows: TGTGCCAGCAGCTTCGGACAGGGCAACACTGAAGCTTTCTTT.

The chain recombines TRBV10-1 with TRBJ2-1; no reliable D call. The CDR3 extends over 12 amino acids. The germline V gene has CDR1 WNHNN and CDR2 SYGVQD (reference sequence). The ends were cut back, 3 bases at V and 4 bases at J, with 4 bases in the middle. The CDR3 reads CASSDPYNEQFF. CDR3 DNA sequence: TGCGCCAGCAGTGACCCTTACAATGAGCAGTTCTTC.

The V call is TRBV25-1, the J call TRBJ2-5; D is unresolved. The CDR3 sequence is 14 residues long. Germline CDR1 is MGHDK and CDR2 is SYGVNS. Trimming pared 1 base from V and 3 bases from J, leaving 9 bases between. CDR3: CASSEFVQEETQYF. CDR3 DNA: TGTGCCAGCAGTGAATTTGTGCAGGAAGAGACCCAGTACTTC.

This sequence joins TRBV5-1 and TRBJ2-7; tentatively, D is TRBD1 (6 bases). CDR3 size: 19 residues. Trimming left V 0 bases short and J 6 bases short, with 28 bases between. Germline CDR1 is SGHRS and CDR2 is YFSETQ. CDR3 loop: CASSLEGQLVGAPLGEQYF. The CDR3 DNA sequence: TGCGCCAGCAGCTTGGAAGGACAGCTAGTGGGAGCCCCACTGGGCGAGCAGTACTTC.

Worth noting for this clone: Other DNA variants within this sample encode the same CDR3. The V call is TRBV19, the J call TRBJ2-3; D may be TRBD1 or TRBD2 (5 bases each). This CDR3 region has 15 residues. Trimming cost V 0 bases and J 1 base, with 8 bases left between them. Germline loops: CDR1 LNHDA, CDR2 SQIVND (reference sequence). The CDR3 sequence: CASSIDRGGTDTQYF. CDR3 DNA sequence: TGTGCCAGTAGTATAGATAGAGGGGGCACAGATACGCAGTATTTT.

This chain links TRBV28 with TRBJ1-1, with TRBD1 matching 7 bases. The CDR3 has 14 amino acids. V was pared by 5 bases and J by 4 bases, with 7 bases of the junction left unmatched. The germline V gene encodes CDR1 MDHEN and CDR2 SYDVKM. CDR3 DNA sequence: TGTGCCAGCAGTATCTTACAGGGGATCACTGAAGCTTTCTTT. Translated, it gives CASSILQGITEAFF. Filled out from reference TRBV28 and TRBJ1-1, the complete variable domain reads DVKVTQSSRYLVKRTGEKVFLECVQDMDHENMFWYRQDPGLGLRLIYFSYDVKMKEKGDIPEGYSVSREKKERFSLILESASTNQTSMYLCASSILQGITEAFFGQGTRLTVV.

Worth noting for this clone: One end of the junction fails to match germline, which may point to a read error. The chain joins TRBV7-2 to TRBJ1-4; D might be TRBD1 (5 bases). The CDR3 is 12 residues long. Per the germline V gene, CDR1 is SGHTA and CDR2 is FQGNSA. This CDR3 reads CASSLTPGATIF. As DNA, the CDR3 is TGTGCCAGCAGCTTAACACCCGGGGCGACGATCTTT.

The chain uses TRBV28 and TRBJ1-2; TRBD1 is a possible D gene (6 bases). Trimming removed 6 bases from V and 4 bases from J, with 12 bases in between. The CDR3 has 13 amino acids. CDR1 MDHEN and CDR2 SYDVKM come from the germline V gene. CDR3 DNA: TGTGCCAGCAGCCAACAGGGACCCTATGGCTACACCTTC. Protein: CASSQQGPYGYTF.

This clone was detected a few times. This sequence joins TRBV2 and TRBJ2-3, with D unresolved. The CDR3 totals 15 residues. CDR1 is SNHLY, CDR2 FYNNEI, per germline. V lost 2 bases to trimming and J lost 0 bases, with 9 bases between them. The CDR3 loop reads CASSEWYGSTDTQYF. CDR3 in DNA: TGTGCCAGCAGTGAATGGTACGGCAGCACAGATACGCAGTATTTT. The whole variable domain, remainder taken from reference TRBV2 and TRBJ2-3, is EPEVTQTPSHQVTQMGQEVILRCVPISNHLYFYWYRQILGQKVEFLVSFYNNEISEKSEIFDDQFSVERPDGSNFTLKIRSTKLEDSAMYFCASSEWYGSTDTQYFGPGTRLTVL.

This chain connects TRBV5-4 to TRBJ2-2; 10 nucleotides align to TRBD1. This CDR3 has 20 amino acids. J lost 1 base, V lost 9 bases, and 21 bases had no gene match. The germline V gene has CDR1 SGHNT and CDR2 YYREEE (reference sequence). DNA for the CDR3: TGTGCCACCCGGGGTATGACAGGGGGCGTTAGTCCCGGGAACACCGGGGAGCTGTTTTTT. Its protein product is CATRGMTGGVSPGNTGELFF. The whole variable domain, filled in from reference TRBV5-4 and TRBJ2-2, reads ETGVTQSPTHLIKTRGQQVTLRCSSQSGHNTVSWYQQALGQGPQFIFQYYREEENGRGNFPPRFSGLQFPNYSSELNVNALELDDSALYLCATRGMTGGVSPGNTGELFFGEGSRLTVL.

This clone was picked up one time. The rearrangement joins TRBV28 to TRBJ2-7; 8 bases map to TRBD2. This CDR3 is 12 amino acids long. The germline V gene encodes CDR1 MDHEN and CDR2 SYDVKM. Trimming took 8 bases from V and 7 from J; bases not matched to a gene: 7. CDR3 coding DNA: TGTGCCAGCCCTGGGCCGGGGGGGGAGCAGTACTTC. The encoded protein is CASPGPGGEQYF.

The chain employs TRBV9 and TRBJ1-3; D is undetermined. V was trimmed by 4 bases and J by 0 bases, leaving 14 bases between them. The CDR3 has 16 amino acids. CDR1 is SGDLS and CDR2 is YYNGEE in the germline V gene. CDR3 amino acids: CASSPLDTDSGNTIYF. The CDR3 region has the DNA TGTGCCAGCAGCCCACTAGATACTGACTCTGGAAACACCATATATTTT.

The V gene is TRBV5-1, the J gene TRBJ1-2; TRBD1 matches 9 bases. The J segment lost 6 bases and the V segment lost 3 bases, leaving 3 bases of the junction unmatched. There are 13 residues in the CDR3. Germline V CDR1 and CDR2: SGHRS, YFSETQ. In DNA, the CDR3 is TGCGCCAGCAGCTACACAGGGGGCGATGGCTACACCTTC. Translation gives CASSYTGGDGYTF.

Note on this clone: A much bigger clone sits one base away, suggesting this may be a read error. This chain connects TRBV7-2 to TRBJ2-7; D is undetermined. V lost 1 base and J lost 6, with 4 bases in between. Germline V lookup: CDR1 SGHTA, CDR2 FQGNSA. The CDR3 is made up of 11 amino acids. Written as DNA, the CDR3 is TGTGCCAGCAGCTTAGGTCTCGAGCAGTACTTC. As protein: CASSLGLEQYF.

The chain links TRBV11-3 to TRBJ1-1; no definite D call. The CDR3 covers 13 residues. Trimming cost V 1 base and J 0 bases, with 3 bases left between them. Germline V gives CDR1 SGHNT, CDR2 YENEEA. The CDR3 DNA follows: TGTGCCAGCAGCTTAGTGATGAACACTGAAGCTTTCTTT. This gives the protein CASSLVMNTEAFF.

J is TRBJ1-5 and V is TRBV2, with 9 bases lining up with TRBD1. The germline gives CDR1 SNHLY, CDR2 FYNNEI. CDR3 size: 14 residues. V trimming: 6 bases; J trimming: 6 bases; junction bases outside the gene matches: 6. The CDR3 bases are TGTGCCAGCAGGGGGACAGGGTTTGTTCAGCCCCAGCATTTT. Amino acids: CASRGTGFVQPQHF.

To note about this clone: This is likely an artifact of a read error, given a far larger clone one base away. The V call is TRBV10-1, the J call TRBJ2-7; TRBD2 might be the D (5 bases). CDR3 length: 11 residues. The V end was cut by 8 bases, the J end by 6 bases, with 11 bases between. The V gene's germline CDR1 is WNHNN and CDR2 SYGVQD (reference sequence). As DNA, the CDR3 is TGCGCCAGCCAAGGAAGCGGCGAGCAGTACTTC. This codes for CASQGSGEQYF.

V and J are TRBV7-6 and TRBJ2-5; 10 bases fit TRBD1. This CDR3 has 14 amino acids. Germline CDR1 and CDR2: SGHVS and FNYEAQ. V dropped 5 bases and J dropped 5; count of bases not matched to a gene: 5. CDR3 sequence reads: CASSTRQGAETQYF. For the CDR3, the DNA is TGTGCCAGCAGCACGCGACAGGGGGCGGAGACCCAGTACTTC. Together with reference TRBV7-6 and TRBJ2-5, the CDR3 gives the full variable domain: GAGVSQSPRYKVTKRGQDVALRCDPISGHVSLYWYRQALGQGPEFLTYFNYEAQQDKSGLPNDRFSAERPEGSISTLTIQRTEQRDSAMYRCASSTRQGAETQYFGPGTRLLVL.

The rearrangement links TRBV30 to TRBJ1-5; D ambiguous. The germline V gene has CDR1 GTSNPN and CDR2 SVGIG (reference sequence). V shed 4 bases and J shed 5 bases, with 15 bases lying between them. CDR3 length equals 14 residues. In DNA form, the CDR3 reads TGTGCCTGGACTAGCAGTAGCGTTGATCAGCCCCAGCATTTT. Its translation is CAWTSSSVDQPQHF.

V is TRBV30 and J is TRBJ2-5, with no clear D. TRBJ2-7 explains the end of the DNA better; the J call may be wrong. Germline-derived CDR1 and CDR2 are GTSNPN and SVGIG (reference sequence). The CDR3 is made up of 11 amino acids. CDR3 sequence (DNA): TGTGCCTGGTCAAACAGATACGAGCAGTACTTC. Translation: CAWSNRYEQYF.

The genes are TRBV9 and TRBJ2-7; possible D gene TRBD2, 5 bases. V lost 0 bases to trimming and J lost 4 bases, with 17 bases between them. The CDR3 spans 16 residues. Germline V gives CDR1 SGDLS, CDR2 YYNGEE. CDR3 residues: CASSVGVSESQYEQYF. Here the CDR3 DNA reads TGTGCCAGCAGCGTAGGGGTTAGCGAGTCGCAGTACGAGCAGTACTTC.

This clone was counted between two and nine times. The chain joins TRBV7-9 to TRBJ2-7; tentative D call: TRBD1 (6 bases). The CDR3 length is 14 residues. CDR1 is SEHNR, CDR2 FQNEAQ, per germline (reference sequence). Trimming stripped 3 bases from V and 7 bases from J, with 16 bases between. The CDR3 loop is CASSLGTPPQEQYF. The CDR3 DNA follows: TGTGCCAGCAGCTTGGGGACACCTCCGCAAGAGCAGTACTTC.

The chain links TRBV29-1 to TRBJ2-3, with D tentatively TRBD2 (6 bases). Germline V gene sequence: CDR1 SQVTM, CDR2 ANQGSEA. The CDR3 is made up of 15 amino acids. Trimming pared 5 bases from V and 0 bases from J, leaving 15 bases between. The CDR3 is CSVTPRGISTDTQYF. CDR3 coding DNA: TGCAGCGTTACCCCCCGGGGGATTAGCACAGATACGCAGTATTTT.

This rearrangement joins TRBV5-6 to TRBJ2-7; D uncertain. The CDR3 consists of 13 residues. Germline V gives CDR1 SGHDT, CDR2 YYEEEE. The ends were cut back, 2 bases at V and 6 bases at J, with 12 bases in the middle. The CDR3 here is CASSFEAGVEQYF. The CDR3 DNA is TGTGCCAGCAGCTTTGAGGCTGGGGTCGAGCAGTACTTC.

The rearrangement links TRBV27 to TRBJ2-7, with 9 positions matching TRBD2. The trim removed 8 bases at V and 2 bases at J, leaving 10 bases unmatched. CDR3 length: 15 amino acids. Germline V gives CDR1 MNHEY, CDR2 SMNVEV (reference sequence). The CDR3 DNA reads TGTGCCAGCCAAACTTTCCCTAGCGGGACCTACGAGCAGTACTTC. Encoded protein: CASQTFPSGTYEQYF.